A selection of T cell receptor beta chains follows, all from one sample in a study of post-analysis software for immune sequencing data. TCRdb reprocessed the PCR reads via MiXCR and lists one record per CDR3 protein. The top ten clones hold roughly 0.54% of a sample with hundreds of thousands of distinct CDR3 sequences, less than 35% of them seen once. The material sequenced was blood. The origin of the receptors is a girl between 5 and 17 years old with multiple sclerosis. Each CDR3 is given without its conserved first and last residue. The order of the fields is J gene, V gene, clone size, CDR3 protein. Rows give clone size only sometimes, using once, few, many, or a class for an expanded clone.

>TRBJ1-1|TRBV13|-
ASSPFRGTSTPEAF
>TRBJ2-3|TRBV20-1|few
SARRLALSDTQY
>TRBJ2-5|TRBV7-2|-
ASSPGEAGRETQY
>TRBJ2-7|TRBV13|-
ASSPGESSEQY
>TRBJ2-7|TRBV29-1|-
SVVDIGEQY
>TRBJ1-5|TRBV28|few
ASVTGGDQPQH
>TRBJ2-3|TRBV20-1|-
SARIPGTSTDTQY
>TRBJ2-1|TRBV11-2|-
ASSVETDYNEQF
>TRBJ2-5|TRBV20-1|-
SARADFTQETQY
>TRBJ1-1|TRBV5-1|-
ASSPVVGQGGTEAF
>TRBJ1-3|TRBV14|-
ASSQKQNSGNTIY
>TRBJ2-4|TRBV4-3|-
ASSQDFGPYERY
>TRBJ2-7|TRBV6-7|-
ASSHGTGNPYEQY
>TRBJ2-1|TRBV7-2|many
ASSLELAYNEQF
>TRBJ1-4|TRBV7-2|few
ASSLRLVTTNEKLF
>-|TRBV11-2|-
ASSRSPGKGETQY
>TRBJ2-1|TRBV29-1|-
SHGATPGNEQF
>TRBJ2-7|TRBV20-1|few
SARDRLAGVTYEQY
>TRBJ2-7|TRBV20-1|few
SWRQGGYEQY
>TRBJ1-5|TRBV7-2|-
ASSFSSGQPQH
>TRBJ2-6|TRBV5-6|-
ASSLSRANVLT
>TRBJ1-4|TRBV20-1|-
SAREPDTLFDEKLF
>TRBJ2-1|TRBV24-1|-
ATSGARTSGTSYNEQF
>TRBJ2-7|TRBV2|-
ASSIESYEQY